The source of this T cell receptor (beta chain) is a study of cytomegalovirus exposure and HLA in healthy donors (dated by TCRdb to about 2017). Notes on the research overall: In an earlier analysis of some 610 of the donors, 276 Gb of sequence data and 90 million to 120 million unique TCR beta sequences from roughly 180 million T cells were reported. Approximately 300 gigabases of sequencing data and around 88 million unique TCR sequences made up an early release that covered around 640 HLA-typed donors. The genetic ancestry cluster associated with self-reported Caucasian donors included over 65% of the roughly 410 genotyped donors. The study aimed to test whether signatures of past pathogen exposure could be identified by cataloging public T cell receptors. The T cell repertoires of around 730 subjects were profiled by immunosequencing and related to cytomegalovirus serostatus. A separate validation cohort of more than 100 different subjects was used in addition to the 666-subject first cohort. To predict cytomegalovirus infection status, the study combined high-throughput TCR immunosequencing, statistical association of individual TCRs with disease status, and machine learning. A later analysis re-examined previously published TCR beta repertoires from over 500 donors and added high-resolution HLA genotyping to investigate patterns of TCR occurrence. The later analysis used no new phenotypic data to find candidate immune exposures, relying instead on TCR beta sequences and their occurrence across donors. An earlier analysis of roughly 580 of the donors used high-throughput TCR beta sequencing to judge whether each TCR beta V gene segment behaved as functional or pseudogenic. Donor age, sex, ethnicity and CMV serostatus were compiled alongside the repertoire data. A later genetic analysis took genome-wide SNP genotypes for about 55% of the roughly 670 donors and used that subset as a discovery cohort. All discovery cohort repertoires had been generated on a single sequencing platform. Both class I and class II loci were covered by HLA typing, at four-digit resolution. Typing coverage differed by locus: A, B, C, DRB1 and DQB1 were typed in roughly 620-640 donors, DQA1 in approximately 520, DPA1 in nearly 610, and DPB1 in 400 to 490. Roughly 5 DR-DQ haplotypes were treated as single units for association and clustering because of strong linkage in the cohort. Across some 400 genotyped donors of the cohort, an average of about 250,000 unique TCR beta nucleotide sequences per donor were sequenced, and roughly a sixth of those sequences were non-productive.

Via the germline V gene, CDR1 is SGHRS and CDR2 YFSETQ. Taken from cysteine to phenylalanine, the CDR3 has 15 residues. Left in the record is the CDR3 DNA by itself, 45 bases read in frame from the first base. From V the trimming removes 4 bases and from J it removes 1 base, while the gene matches leave 2 bases of the junction unaccounted for. The investigation overall reported the following: According to the authors, the approach could potentially be generalized to other disease states and immunological phenotypes. Specific HLA alleles were associated with 18,000 or so TCR beta sequences at a false discovery rate of 0.05 in a later analysis. Some IMGT-functional V segments, including TRBV6-2 and TRBV6-3, could not be distinguished by the 87-base-pair reads and were therefore excluded. Sequencing depth was assumed to be roughly uniform across donors in the presence/absence analyses, though that assumption may not hold. The study listed 164 TCR beta chains as associated with cytomegalovirus. An association between a missense DCLRE1C variant and V-gene and J-gene trimming of TCR beta chains was found in a later genetic analysis and replicated in an independent cohort. Across donors, most TCR sequences were observed very rarely, whereas some public TCRs were present in many individuals. HLA typing was unavailable for some donors at each locus, so association tests used only the typed subset. Because counts were too low, roughly 16 rarely observed V segments, including chromosome 9 orphons, were excluded from the earlier analysis of roughly 580 of the donors. In a later analysis, most CMV-associated TCR beta chains were found to appear HLA-restricted, with HLA associations seemingly driven largely by CMV exposure. Correlated functional status among segregating V segments might reflect linkage disequilibrium, but an unknown experimental factor could not be ruled out. According to a later analysis, TCR association rates differed among HLA loci, with DRB1 alleles showing the most associated TCRs and HLA-C alleles showing the fewest. Immune exposure information for the cohort was limited to CMV serostatus. In both the original and validation cohorts, the classifier was reported to diagnose cytomegalovirus status with high specificity and sensitivity. According to a later analysis, parvovirus B19, influenza, CMV and Epstein-Barr virus appeared linked to several top co-occurrence clusters. Compared with the roughly 670-donor mean, donors in an Asian-associated ancestry cluster had fewer N-insertions in productive TCRs, according to a later genetic analysis. A further reported finding was that TCR beta sequences accurately predicted the HLA-A and HLA-B alleles for most subjects in the first cohort. In a later analysis, HLA-associated TCR beta chains were found to be more clonally expanded and to have lower generation probabilities than equally common non-associated chains. In vitro tests confirmed that a few of the cytomegalovirus-associated TCR beta chains recognize cytomegalovirus antigens. The sequencing pipeline was judged likely to have produced a cluster of highly shared sequence variants as a technical artifact. An earlier analysis of around 500 of the donors showed that most TCR beta V segments appeared in productive rearrangements either about 87% or about 30% of the time, which broadly matched IMGT annotations. Only TCR beta chains were sequenced in this cohort, and the absence of alpha or paired-chain data limited detectable features. Strong co-occurrence of HLA alleles, especially DR and DQ, made assigning TCR associations to individual alleles difficult.

The cohort consisted of some 670 healthy bone marrow donors. At the time of sampling, all cohort members were nominally healthy, though unrecorded immune exposures were likely present. The donor was CMV seropositive and belonged to the group of over 250 seropositive cohort members. Every donor gave a peripheral blood sample, and the peripheral blood mononuclear cells from that sample were used for TCR beta sequencing. Genomic DNA was extracted from the blood cell samples with the Qiagen DNeasy Blood Extraction Kit. As concerns this clone: It lacks a known antigen. No quality values exist for individual bases; no much larger clone is one base distant.

Library construction relied on the immunoSEQ multiplex PCR assay. For the multiplex PCR, a mixture combining 60 forward primers for TCR Vbeta segments and 13 reverse primers for TCR Jbeta segments was used. A multiplex PCR assay on genomic DNA amplified the CDR3 region of rearranged TCR beta genes. The amplified TCR beta libraries were sequenced on the Illumina HiSeq System as 87-base-pair reads. Regarding the original processing steps: A later analysis counted tens of millions of unique TCR beta chains across the approximately 700 repertoires, and around 9.9 million of these chains were shared by at least two donors. Raw reads were error-corrected and collapsed into unique sequences with a nearest-neighbor algorithm that merged closely related sequences to remove PCR and sequencing errors. To assign V, D and J gene segments, CDR3 sequences were aligned to IMGT reference sequences. For a sequence to be retained, at least a six-nucleotide match to both a V gene segment and a J gene segment was required. Rearrangements were classified as productive when the CDR3 lacked stop codons and remained in frame with V and J, and all other rearrangements were classified as non-productive. CDR3 was defined by IMGT convention, running from the second conserved V-encoded cysteine to the conserved J-encoded phenylalanine. Sequences without an unambiguous match to a single V gene segment were excluded from the earlier analysis of a few hundred of the donors. In an earlier analysis of roughly 600 of the donors, a V segment was called functional when productive rearrangements were above 56.7%, and segregating when the standard deviation between donors exceeded 5%. A statistical classification framework was built for diagnosing cytomegalovirus status from the catalog of TCR beta chain sequences. A later analysis assigned V and J genes by comparing TCR nucleotide sequences with IMGT/GENE-DB human TR gene sequences. Using the TCRdist pipeline, a later analysis assigned CDR3 sequences along with most-parsimonious VDJ recombination scenarios. A later analysis defined each TCR beta chain by its CDR3 amino acid sequence plus V-gene family, and excluded reads lacking a unique V-gene family. In a later analysis, 450 to 600 highly shared, low-generation-probability nucleotide sequences were removed to address suspected cross-contamination and a sequencing artifact. In a later analysis, a clonal expansion index for each public chain was calculated from normalized within-repertoire ranks of inferred template counts. Generation probabilities in a later analysis came from a VDJ recombination model fitted to out-of-frame rearrangements, and those results were checked against IGoR. Hypergeometric tests were used in a later analysis to score TCR-TCR, TCR-HLA and TCR-CMV co-occurrence, with a repertoire-size bias correction applied to the TCR pairs. In a later analysis, false discovery rates were estimated by permuting HLA or CMV assignments 20 times. In a later analysis, co-occurring TCRs were grouped using DBSCAN, and TCRdist sequence similarity was added for clustering within HLA-allele-positive subsets. Repertoires with fewer than 30,000 or more than 120,000 public chains were left out of co-occurrence clustering, as were several repertoires with anomalous nucleotide sharing. Here the immuneACCESS table is served through TCRdb, limited to in-frame sequences with V and J called. Missing clones are a known gap in these copies; in checked studies unresolved V genes cover under half, and the rest lacks a known reason. V, J and clone size reflect that table, while D and trimming were determined from the DNA. The sample table holds 190,000 or so clones, of which around 74% were seen once. 1.5% of the sample comes from the top ten.

The sample taken for sequencing was PBMCs. The chain is encoded by TRBV5-1 joined to TRBJ2-3; 11 junctional bases match TRBD2. This TCR was recovered from a girl between 10 and 17 years old in good health and CMV-seropositive. In nucleotide form, the sequence is TGCGCCAGCAGCCCACTAGCGGGGGGCACAGATACGCAGTATTTT. Its translation reads: CASSPLAGGTDTQYF.